This TCR beta chain was identified during a study of T cell clonotyping in hematopoietic cell transplantation. Concerning this clone itself: What it binds is unknown.

Blood collection times were about day -28 and days 30, 100, 180 posttransplant. Trimming took 0 bases from V and 3 from J, leaving 6 bases between them. The CDR3 sequence is 13 residues long. Germline CDR1 and CDR2: SGHRS and YFSETQ. Profiled with immunoSEQ multiplex PCR; TCRdb holds only in-frame clones, not every one. The repertoire includes thousands of clones, approximately 94% of them detected once, and about 4.1% sits in the top ten. Study conclusions and caveats: Few recipient clonotypes overlapped donors; over 97% were de novo at given depth. After transplant, recipient diversity fell while pathologically expanded clonotypes grew through day 180. CD4 and CD8 repertoire contributions could not be separated without sorting.

The sequence was obtained from a female patient aged 50-59 years who had an allogeneic stem cell transplant from an unrelated donor, so the T cells may come from the graft donor. Some clones in this sample may be carry-over from other donors' samples. The chain is built from TRBV5-1 and TRBJ1-1; tentative D call: TRBD1 (5 bases). The specimen comprised PBMCs, sampled 180 days after allogeneic stem cell transplant. The chain's CDR3 is CASSLVGDTEAFF. The DNA of the CDR3 is TGCGCCAGCAGCTTGGTAGGGGACACTGAAGCTTTCTTT.